Sequencing of this T cell receptor (beta chain) was carried out in a study of cytomegalovirus exposure and HLA in healthy donors. Study-wide findings and caveats: The study put about 180 TCR beta chains on its list as cytomegalovirus-associated. Versus the approximately 700-donor mean, an Asian-associated ancestry cluster reportedly showed fewer N-insertions in a later analysis. Most of the TCR beta V segments (in an earlier analysis) were productive either about 87% or about 30% of the time.

Germline assignment: CDR1 SGHNT and CDR2 YENEEA. V was clipped by 2 bases and J by 4 bases, with 11 bases between them. This CDR3 is built from 14 residues. This clone was seen more than once but under ten times. Antigen: not known. The PCR made use of 60 Vbeta and 13 Jbeta primers. TCRdb's copy holds only in-frame clones and misses some; the assay was immunoSEQ multiplex PCR. The sample carries about 130,000 clones, just over 75% recorded once. The clonotype comes from a woman in her fifties or sixties in good health and CMV-seronegative. The material sequenced was PBMCs. The chain carries TRBV11-3 and TRBJ2-5; TRBD2 is a possible D gene (6 bases). CDR3: CASSLLGGSETQYF. In DNA form, the CDR3 reads TGTGCCAGCAGCTTACTGGGGGGTTCAGAGACCCAGTACTTC.